This T cell receptor (beta chain) was captured by sequencing in a study of T cell responses to AZD1222 COVID-19 vaccine. Whole-study context: Investigators merged groups given second doses at roughly 4 or roughly 12 weeks. Study-wide findings and caveats: Baseline seropositivity occurred in only six AZD1222 recipients.

This CDR3 contains 14 residues. Between the trimmed V and J ends, which lost 0 bases and 5 bases, there was a span of 11 bases. From germline, CDR1 is SGHDT and CDR2 YYEEEE. In the case of this clone: Its antigen is unknown.

Profiling relied on immunoSEQ multiplex PCR, and the TCRdb table lists in-frame clones only, not all of them. This sample has 96,000 or so clones, with 89% found just once. Sequencing was performed on peripheral blood, taken on day 0 of AZD1222 vaccination. The receptor was derived from an adult in good health. The chain carries TRBV5-6 and TRBJ1-2, with no clear D. The CDR3 coding sequence is TGTGCCAGCAGCTTGGATGGTCAGGATTATGGCTACACCTTC. Its translation is CASSLDGQDYGYTF.